This is a list of T cell receptor beta chains from one sample in a study of cytomegalovirus exposure and HLA in healthy donors. TCRdb's copy holds only in-frame clones and misses some; the assay was immunoSEQ multiplex PCR. The sample table includes some 200,000 clones. Sequencing used PBMCs. Receptor source: a young man in good health and CMV-seronegative. CDR3s include the opening cysteine and the closing phenylalanine or tryptophan. Fields, in order: J gene, V gene, D gene, CDR3 protein, CDR3 DNA. D genes are given only for firm matches.

>TRBJ1-3|TRBV6-5|-
CASSPGGSSGNTIYF
TGTGCCAGCAGTCCGGGGGGGAGCTCTGGAAACACCATATATTTT
>TRBJ2-7|TRBV6-1|-
CASSEKNRPYEQYF
TGTGCCAGCAGTGAAAAGAACAGGCCCTACGAGCAGTACTTC
>TRBJ1-6|TRBV6-5|-
CASRRNQGYNSPLHF
TGTGCCAGCAGGCGTAACCAGGGATATAATTCACCCCTCCACTTT
>TRBJ2-3|TRBV28|-
CASSRWEADTQYF
TGTGCCAGCAGTCGCTGGGAGGCAGATACGCAGTATTTT
>TRBJ1-2|TRBV6-6|TRBD1
CASSAPGQGFNGYTF
TGTGCCAGCAGCGCCCCGGGACAGGGCTTTAATGGCTACACCTTC
>TRBJ1-3|TRBV27|-
CASSLGGSGNTIYF
TGTGCCAGCAGTTTAGGAGGCTCTGGAAACACCATATATTTT
>TRBJ1-2|TRBV5-1|TRBD1
CASSGRDSLAYGYTF
TGCGCCAGCAGCGGGCGGGACAGCTTGGCCTATGGCTACACCTTC
>TRBJ2-7|TRBV5-8|-
CASSLTLARGGSYEQYF
TGTGCCAGCAGCTTGACTCTAGCGAGGGGCGGGTCCTACGAGCAGTACTTC
>TRBJ1-2|TRBV15|-
CATSRSRSYYGYTF
TGTGCCACCAGCAGATCGCGGAGTTACTATGGCTACACCTTC
>TRBJ1-2|TRBV13|-
CASTTGGLPNYGYTF
TGTGCCAGCACCACCGGGGGGCTCCCTAACTATGGCTACACCTTC
>TRBJ1-1|TRBV9|-
CASSPKTVNTEAFF
TGTGCCAGCAGCCCCAAGACAGTTAACACTGAAGCTTTCTTT
>TRBJ2-5|TRBV19|-
CASRFLHQGKETQYF
TGTGCCAGTAGATTTCTCCATCAGGGAAAAGAGACCCAGTACTTC
>TRBJ1-5|TRBV18|-
CASSQRHPDSNQPQHF
TGTGCCAGCTCACAACGACACCCGGATAGCAATCAGCCCCAGCATTTT
>TRBJ1-4|TRBV7-2|TRBD1
CASSLGQGNEKLFF
TGTGCCAGCAGCCTCGGACAGGGGAATGAAAAACTGTTTTTT
>TRBJ1-2|TRBV5-8|-
CASSPERGGNYGYTF
TGTGCCAGCAGCCCGGAGAGGGGGGGGAACTATGGCTACACCTTC
>TRBJ2-1|TRBV28|TRBD2
CASSLAQRESNEQFF
TGTGCCAGCAGTTTGGCCCAGCGGGAGTCGAATGAGCAGTTCTTC
>TRBJ2-7|TRBV6-5|TRBD1
CASSPHRGLYEQYF
TGTGCCAGCAGCCCACACAGGGGCCTCTACGAGCAGTACTTC
>TRBJ2-5|TRBV29-1|TRBD1
CSGSGTGGETQYF
TGCAGCGGATCCGGGACAGGGGGAGAGACCCAGTACTTC
>TRBJ1-2|TRBV7-2|-
CASSLAGSGNYGYTF
TGTGCCAGCAGCTTAGCCGGGTCGGGGAACTATGGCTACACCTTC
>TRBJ2-7|TRBV7-3|TRBD2
CASSPMSGISYEQYF
TGTGCCAGCAGCCCGATGAGCGGGATTTCCTACGAGCAGTACTTC
>TRBJ2-3|TRBV5-1|TRBD2
CASSGASGSMADTQYF
TGCGCCAGCAGTGGGGCTAGCGGGAGTATGGCAGATACGCAGTATTTT
>TRBJ1-2|TRBV7-2|TRBD1
CASSFTGTGNFGYTF
TGTGCCAGCAGCTTCACCGGGACAGGGAACTTTGGCTACACCTTC
>TRBJ1-1|TRBV29-1|TRBD1
CSVEDPQGVGTEAFF
TGCAGCGTTGAAGATCCCCAGGGGGTGGGAACTGAAGCTTTCTTT
>TRBJ2-7|TRBV9|TRBD1
CASSSGTGGPSYEQYF
TGTGCCAGCAGCTCGGGGACAGGGGGTCCGTCTTACGAGCAGTACTTC
>TRBJ1-2|TRBV12-5|-
CASGRAEDTF
TGTGCTAGTGGCCGAGCTGAGGACACCTTC
>TRBJ1-5|TRBV6-1|TRBD1
CASSVRTGSVQPQHF
TGTGCCAGCAGTGTCAGGACAGGGTCGGTTCAGCCCCAGCATTTT
>TRBJ2-7|TRBV5-8|TRBD1
CASSLRGQGNNEQYF
TGTGCCAGCAGCTTGAGGGGACAGGGGAACAACGAGCAGTACTTC
>TRBJ2-1|TRBV5-1|TRBD2
CASSPPGLAPHNEQFF
TGCGCCAGCAGCCCGCCGGGACTAGCGCCCCACAATGAGCAGTTCTTC
>TRBJ2-7|TRBV7-2|TRBD2
CASSSIAGEHEQYF
TGTGCCAGCAGCTCAATAGCGGGAGAGCACGAGCAGTACTTC
>TRBJ2-3|TRBV9|-
CASSVGLVGGIDTQYF
TGTGCCAGCAGCGTAGGGTTGGTGGGGGGAATAGATACGCAGTATTTT
>TRBJ2-7|TRBV6-1|TRBD1
CASSDWGQSYEQYF
TGTGCCAGCAGTGATTGGGGACAGTCCTACGAGCAGTACTTC
>TRBJ1-4|TRBV28|TRBD1
CASTSTGRYEKLFF
TGTGCCAGCACATCGACAGGGAGGTACGAAAAACTGTTTTTT
>TRBJ1-2|TRBV7-2|TRBD1
CASSAGQGAVYGYTF
TGTGCCAGCAGCGCGGGACAGGGGGCGGTCTATGGCTACACCTTC
>TRBJ1-2|TRBV5-4|-
CASSLVQNDGYTF
TGTGCCAGCAGCTTGGTTCAGAATGATGGCTACACCTTC
>TRBJ1-2|TRBV11-3|-
CASSLGSGNNYGYTF
TGTGCCAGCAGCTTAGGATCGGGAAATAACTATGGCTACACCTTC
>TRBJ2-7|TRBV27|TRBD2
CASSLAGGPYEQYF
TGTGCCAGCAGTTTAGCGGGAGGGCCCTACGAGCAGTACTTC
>TRBJ2-5|TRBV4-1|TRBD2
CASSQVSSGRARGETQYF
TGCGCCAGCAGCCAAGTATCTAGCGGGAGGGCCAGGGGGGAGACCCAGTACTTC
>TRBJ2-7|TRBV28|-
CASSGRTFLTYEQYF
TGTGCCAGCAGCGGAAGGACATTCCTAACCTACGAGCAGTACTTC
>TRBJ1-1|TRBV4-1|TRBD1
CASSRGQGIDTEAFF
TGCGCCAGCAGCCGGGGACAGGGGATTGATACTGAAGCTTTCTTT
>TRBJ2-7|TRBV28|-
CASSFVQGPGEQYF
TGTGCCAGCAGCTTTGTGCAGGGTCCGGGCGAGCAGTACTTC
>TRBJ1-3|TRBV19|-
CASSLRGSGNTIYF
TGTGCCAGTAGTCTCAGGGGCTCTGGAAACACCATATATTTT
>TRBJ1-5|TRBV19|-
CASSIEAGVNQPQHF
TGTGCCAGTAGTATAGAGGCGGGAGTCAATCAGCCCCAGCATTTT
>TRBJ1-2|TRBV6-6|TRBD1
CASSRQGARGYTF
TGTGCCAGCAGCCGACAGGGGGCGCGGGGCTACACCTTC
>TRBJ2-3|TRBV5-1|-
CASRSWGQFDTDTQYF
TGCGCCAGCAGGTCCTGGGGCCAGTTCGACACAGATACGCAGTATTTT
>TRBJ1-1|TRBV9|-
CASSPLRRTEAFF
TGTGCCAGCAGCCCGCTGAGGAGGACTGAAGCTTTCTTT
>TRBJ2-7|TRBV19|TRBD2
CASSYSGRGREQYF
TGTGCCAGTAGTTATAGCGGGAGGGGACGCGAGCAGTACTTC
>TRBJ1-2|TRBV29-1|-
CSVEGQRYTNYGYTF
TGCAGCGTTGAAGGACAGCGCTATACCAACTATGGCTACACCTTC
>TRBJ2-3|TRBV7-2|TRBD2
CASSLAGGPGDTQYF
TGTGCCAGCAGCTTAGCGGGAGGGCCGGGAGATACGCAGTATTTT
>TRBJ2-1|TRBV6-1|TRBD2
CASSGLAGGRDEQFF
TGTGCCAGCAGTGGGCTAGCGGGAGGAAGAGATGAGCAGTTCTTC
>TRBJ1-2|TRBV5-6|-
CASSLSDWDSKIGYTF
TGTGCCAGCAGCTTAAGTGATTGGGACTCCAAGATTGGCTACACCTTC
>TRBJ1-1|TRBV15|TRBD1
CATSRGQTFIEAFF
TGTGCCACCAGCAGGGGACAGACCTTTATAGAAGCTTTCTTT
>TRBJ1-2|TRBV2|TRBD1
CASSAAGQDYGYTF
TGCGCCAGCAGCGCCGCCGGACAGGACTATGGCTACACCTTC
>TRBJ1-5|TRBV27|-
CASSRPGAHQPQHF
TGTGCCAGCAGTCGCCCAGGGGCCCATCAGCCCCAGCATTTT
>TRBJ2-5|TRBV10-3|-
CAISVGTSQGVETQYF
TGTGCCATCAGTGTCGGGACAAGTCAAGGGGTGGAGACCCAGTACTTC
>TRBJ2-1|TRBV5-1|-
CASSASGEYNEQFF
TGCGCCAGCAGCGCAAGCGGAGAGTACAATGAGCAGTTCTTC
>TRBJ1-1|TRBV18|TRBD1
CASSPRDSALNTEAFF
TGTGCCAGCTCACCAAGGGACAGTGCCTTGAACACTGAAGCTTTCTTT
>TRBJ2-3|TRBV27|TRBD1
CASSLSTGGTDTQYF
TGTGCCAGCAGTTTATCGACAGGGGGCACAGATACGCAGTATTTT
>TRBJ1-2|TRBV7-9|TRBD1
CASSLAAGTGVWGYTF
TGTGCCAGCAGCCTCGCCGCTGGGACAGGGGTATGGGGCTACACCTTC
>TRBJ2-7|TRBV28|-
CASSPGQTSYEQYF
TGTGCCAGCAGTCCCGGACAAACATCCTACGAGCAGTACTTC
>TRBJ1-3|TRBV7-2|TRBD1
CASSLVGTDINTIYF
TGTGCCAGCAGCTTAGTAGGGACAGATATAAACACCATATATTTT